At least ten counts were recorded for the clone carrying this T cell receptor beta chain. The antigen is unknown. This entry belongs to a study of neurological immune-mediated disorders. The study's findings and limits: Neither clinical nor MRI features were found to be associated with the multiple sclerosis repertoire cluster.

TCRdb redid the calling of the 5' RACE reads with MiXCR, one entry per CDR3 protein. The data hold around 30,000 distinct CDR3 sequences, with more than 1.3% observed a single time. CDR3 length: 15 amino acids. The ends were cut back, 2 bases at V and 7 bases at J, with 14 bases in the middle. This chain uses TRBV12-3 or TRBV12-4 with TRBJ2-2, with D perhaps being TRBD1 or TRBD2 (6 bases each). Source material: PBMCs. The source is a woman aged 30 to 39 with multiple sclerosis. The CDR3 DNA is TGTGCCAGCAGTTTAACCCCCGGGGGCGACGGGGAGCTGTTTTTT. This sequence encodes CASSLTPGGDGELFF.